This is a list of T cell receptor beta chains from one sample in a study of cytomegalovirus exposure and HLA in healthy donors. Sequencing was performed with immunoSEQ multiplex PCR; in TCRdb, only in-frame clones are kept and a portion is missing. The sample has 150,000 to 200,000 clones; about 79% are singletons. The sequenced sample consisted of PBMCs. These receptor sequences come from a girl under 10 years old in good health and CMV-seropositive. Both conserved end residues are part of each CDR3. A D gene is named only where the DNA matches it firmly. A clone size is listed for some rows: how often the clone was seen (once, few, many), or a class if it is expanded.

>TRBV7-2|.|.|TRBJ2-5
TGTGCCAGCAGCTCTGTCCCGGGGGAAGAGACCCAGTACTTC
CASSSVPGEETQYF
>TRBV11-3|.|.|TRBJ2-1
TGTGCCAGCAGCAATACAGGGAATGAGCAGTTCTTC
CASSNTGNEQFF
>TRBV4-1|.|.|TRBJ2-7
TGCGCCAGCAGCCTCGCCCCCGGGTACGAGCAGTACTTC
CASSLAPGYEQYF
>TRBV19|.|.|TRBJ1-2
TGTGCCAGTTCATACGGAGACTATGGCTACACCTTC
CASSYGDYGYTF
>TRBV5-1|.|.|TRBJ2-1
TGCGCCAGCAGATCCGCGGGGACCTCCTACAATGAGCAGTTCTTC
CASRSAGTSYNEQFF
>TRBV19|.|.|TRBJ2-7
TGTGCCAGTAGTATCCCGGACAGATACGAGCAGTACTTC
CASSIPDRYEQYF
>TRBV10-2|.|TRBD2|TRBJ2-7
TGCGCCAGCATAAGGACTAGCCCCCACGAGCAGTACTTC
CASIRTSPHEQYF
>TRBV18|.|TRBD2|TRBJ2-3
TGTGCCAGCTCACCGACTAGCGGGAGCACAGATACGCAGTATTTT
CASSPTSGSTDTQYF
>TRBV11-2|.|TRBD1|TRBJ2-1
TGTGCCAGCAGCTTAGGTGGACAGGGCTACAATGAGCAGTTCTTC
CASSLGGQGYNEQFF
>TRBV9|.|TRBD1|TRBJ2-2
TGTGCCAGCAGCGCCACAGGGGGCTCAAACACCGGGGAGCTGTTTTTT
CASSATGGSNTGELFF
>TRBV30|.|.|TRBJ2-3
TGTGCCTGGACTGTCGGAGATACGCAGTATTTT
CAWTVGDTQYF
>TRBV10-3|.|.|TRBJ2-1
TGTGCCATCAGTGATCCGGTGTCCTACAATGAGCAGTTCTTC
CAISDPVSYNEQFF
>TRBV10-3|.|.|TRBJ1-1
TGTGCCATCAGCAGTGGGGGGGGAGTAGGGGAGATGAACACTGAAGCTTTCTTT
CAISSGGGVGEMNTEAFF
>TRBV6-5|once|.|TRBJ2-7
TGTGCCAGCAGTTATTCACAAGATCGTTACGAGCAGTACTTC
CASSYSQDRYEQYF
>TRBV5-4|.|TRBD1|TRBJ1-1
TGTGCCAGCAGCACCAGAGACAGGGGTGTAACTGAAGCTTTCTTT
CASSTRDRGVTEAFF
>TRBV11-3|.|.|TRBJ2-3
TGTGCCAGCAGTAGGGGGGGGGCCGGCACAGATACGCAGTATTTT
CASSRGGAGTDTQYF
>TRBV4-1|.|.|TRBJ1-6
TGCGCCAGCAGCCAAGATTCAACACGTAGCCTTGATTCACCCCTCCACTTT
CASSQDSTRSLDSPLHF
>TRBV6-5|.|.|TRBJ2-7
TGTGCCAGCAGTTACTCGCCTAGCTACTACGAGCAGTACTTC
CASSYSPSYYEQYF
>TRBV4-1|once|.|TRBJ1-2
TGCGCCAGCAGGGACCGTGAACTGACCCGGGAGTACTCGTATGGCTACACCTTC
CASRDRELTREYSYGYTF
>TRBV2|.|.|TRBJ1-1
TGTGCCAGCTTACAGGACGGGAACACTGAAGCTTTCTTT
CASLQDGNTEAFF
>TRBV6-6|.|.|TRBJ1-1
TGTGCCAGCAGTTATTATGCGGACACTGAAGCTTTCTTT
CASSYYADTEAFF
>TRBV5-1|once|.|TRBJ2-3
TGCGCCAGCAGCACTTCTCTTACGGGTCCCACAGATACGCAGTATTTT
CASSTSLTGPTDTQYF
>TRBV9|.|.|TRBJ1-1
TGTGCCAGCAGCGTACGGGGGGCCACTGAAGCTTTCTTT
CASSVRGATEAFF
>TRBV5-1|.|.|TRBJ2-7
TGCGCCAGCAGCCCCGTCCCTAACAGCTACGAGCAGTACTTC
CASSPVPNSYEQYF
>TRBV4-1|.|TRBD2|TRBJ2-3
TGCGCCAGCAGCCAAGGAAGACGCGGGAGGGCCACAGATACGCAGTATTTT
CASSQGRRGRATDTQYF
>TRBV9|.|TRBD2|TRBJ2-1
TGTGCCAGCAGCGTAGGGGCTAGCGGGAGGGTGGGTGAGCAGTTCTTC
CASSVGASGRVGEQFF
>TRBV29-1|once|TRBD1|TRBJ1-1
TGCAGCGGTCGACAGGGGTGGGGGATGAACACTGAAGCTTTCTTT
CSGRQGWGMNTEAFF
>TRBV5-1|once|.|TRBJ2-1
TGCGCCAGCAGCTTGGGGGACAACCACAACGGTGAGCAGTTCTTC
CASSLGDNHNGEQFF
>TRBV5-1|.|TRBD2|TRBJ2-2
TGCGCCAGCAGCTTACCCCTCTGGCGGGAGCTCTTAAACACCGGGGAGCTGTTTTTT
CASSLPLWRELLNTGELFF
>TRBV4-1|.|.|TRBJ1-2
TGCGCCAGCAGCCAAGCCGCCGGGAACCGCGGCTACACCTTC
CASSQAAGNRGYTF
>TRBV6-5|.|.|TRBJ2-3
TGTGCCAGCGGCAGGGGAACAGATACGCAGTATTTT
CASGRGTDTQYF
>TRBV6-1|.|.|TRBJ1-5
TGTGCCAGCAGTAACGGTCCCCAGCATTTT
CASSNGPQHF
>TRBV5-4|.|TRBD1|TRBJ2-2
TGTGCCAGCAGCTTAAGTCAGGGGGCCCCCGGGGAGCTGTTTTTT
CASSLSQGAPGELFF
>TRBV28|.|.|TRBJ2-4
TGTGCCAGCAGTTTACGAGGTTCAGTCCAGAAAAACATTCAGTACTTC
CASSLRGSVQKNIQYF
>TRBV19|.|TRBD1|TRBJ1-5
TGTGCCAGCAGGACCCTGATGACCGGGACAGGGGTCAATCAGCCCCAGCATTTT
CASRTLMTGTGVNQPQHF
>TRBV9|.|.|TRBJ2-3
TGTGCCAGCAGCGTATCAAGGGCCAGGGGTAATTGGACAGATACGCAGTATTTT
CASSVSRARGNWTDTQYF
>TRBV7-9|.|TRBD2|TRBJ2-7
TGTGCCAGCAGCTTAGCGGTAGGTAGCGGGAATTCAAGCTCCTACGAGCAGTACTTC
CASSLAVGSGNSSSYEQYF
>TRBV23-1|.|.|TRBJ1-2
TGCGCCAGCAGTTCAGGGTTCGTTTGGGGCTACCCCTTC
CASSSGFVWGYPF
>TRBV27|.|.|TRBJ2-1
TGTGCCAGCATCTTAACAGGGTTTGGGGATGAGCAGTTCTTC
CASILTGFGDEQFF
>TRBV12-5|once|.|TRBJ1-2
TGTGCTAGTGGTTTGGTTGGGAGTAAGCGCTATGGCTACACCTTC
CASGLVGSKRYGYTF
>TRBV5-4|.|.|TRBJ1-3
TGTGCCAGCAGCCAAGATCTACAGGGAGAAGGTGGAAACACCATATATTTT
CASSQDLQGEGGNTIYF
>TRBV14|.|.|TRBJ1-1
TGTGCCAGCAGCCACGGGACTGAAGCTTTCTTT
CASSHGTEAFF
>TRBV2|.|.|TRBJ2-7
TGTGCCAGCAGTGGTCTGTCACAAAGCTCCTACGAGCAGTACTTC
CASSGLSQSSYEQYF
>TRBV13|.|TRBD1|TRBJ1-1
TGTGCCAGCAGCTCACTTGAAGGACCGGGACAGGGAGTCTTGGGCACTGAAGCTTTCTTT
CASSSLEGPGQGVLGTEAFF
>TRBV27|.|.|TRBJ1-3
TGTGCCAGCAGTGTCACAGGGACTATATCTGGAAACACCATATATTTT
CASSVTGTISGNTIYF
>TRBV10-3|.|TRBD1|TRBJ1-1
TGTGCCATCAGCCCGAGGGGGCAGTCGATGAACACTGAAGCTTTCTTT
CAISPRGQSMNTEAFF
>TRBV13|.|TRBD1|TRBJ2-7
TGTGCCAGCAGCTTACCGGGACAGGGGGCCTACGAGCAGTACTTC
CASSLPGQGAYEQYF
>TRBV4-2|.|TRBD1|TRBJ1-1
TGTGCCAGCAGCCTGACAGGGGTGAACACTGAAGCTTTCTTT
CASSLTGVNTEAFF
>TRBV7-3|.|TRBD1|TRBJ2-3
TGTGCCAGCAGCTTCACCCCCCGGGGCACAGGGGGTTTAGTAGATACGCAGTATTTT
CASSFTPRGTGGLVDTQYF
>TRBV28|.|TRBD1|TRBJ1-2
TGTGCCAGCAGGACAGGGGTGAACTATGGCTACACCTTC
CASRTGVNYGYTF
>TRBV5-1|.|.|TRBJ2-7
TGCGCCAGCAGCTTGGGCAACCCCGGAGGGGCCAGGGAGCAGTACTTC
CASSLGNPGGAREQYF
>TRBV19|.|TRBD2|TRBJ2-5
TGTGCCAGTAACGGTAGCGGGGGGTCGAAAGAGACCCAGTACTTC
CASNGSGGSKETQYF
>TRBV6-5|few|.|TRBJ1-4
TGTGCCAGCAGTTCCCCCGGGGGGGTAGGGGAAAAACTGTTTTTT
CASSSPGGVGEKLFF
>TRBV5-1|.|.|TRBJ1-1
TGCGCCAGCAGCTTGTTTCCGGGTAACACTGAAGCTTTCTTT
CASSLFPGNTEAFF